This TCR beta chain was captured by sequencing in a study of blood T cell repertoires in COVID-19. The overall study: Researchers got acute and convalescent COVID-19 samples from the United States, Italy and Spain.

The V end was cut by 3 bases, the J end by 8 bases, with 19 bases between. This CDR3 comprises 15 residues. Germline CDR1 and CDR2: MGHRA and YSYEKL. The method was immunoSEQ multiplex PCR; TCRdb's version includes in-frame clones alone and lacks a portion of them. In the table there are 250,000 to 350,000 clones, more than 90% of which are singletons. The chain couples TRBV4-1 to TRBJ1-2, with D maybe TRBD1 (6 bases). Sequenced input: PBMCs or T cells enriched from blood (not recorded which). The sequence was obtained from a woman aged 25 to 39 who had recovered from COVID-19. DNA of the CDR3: TGCGCCAGCAGCCACATGGGGGCGGAAAATTTAGGCTACACCTTC. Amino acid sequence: CASSHMGAENLGYTF.